The rows below give T cell receptor beta chains drawn from one sample of a study of blood T cell repertoires in COVID-19. Clones were read by immunoSEQ multiplex PCR, and TCRdb kept only the in-frame ones, dropping some. This table holds around 300,000 clones, 80% to 95% found once. Source material: peripheral blood. The source of these receptors is a woman aged 25 to 45 with COVID-19, enrolled during active disease. CDR3s include the opening cysteine and the closing phenylalanine or tryptophan. The D gene is left open where the match is weak. Only part of the rows carry a size: once, few, many, or a class if the clone is expanded.

d_call	v_call	clone_size	j_call	cdr3_nt	cdr3_aa
-	TRBV19	once	TRBJ1-2	TGTGCCAGTTCGACTTCGGGCTATGGCTACACCTTC	CASSTSGYGYTF
-	TRBV10-2	-	TRBJ1-3	TGCGCCAGCAGTGAGATTCCAGGGCTCCAAGGAAACACCATATATTTT	CASSEIPGLQGNTIYF
TRBD2	TRBV7-3	-	TRBJ2-1	TGTGCCAGCAGCTTGGCCGGGTCGAGCGGGAGGCCCCCCTACAATGAGCAGTTCTTC	CASSLAGSSGRPPYNEQFF
TRBD1	TRBV9	-	TRBJ1-1	TGTGCCAGCAGCATCTCAGGGGGCGTAGACACTGAAGCTTTCTTT	CASSISGGVDTEAFF
TRBD2	TRBV30	-	TRBJ2-3	TGTGCCTGGACTTTACTAGCGACTAGCACAGATACGCAGTATTTT	CAWTLLATSTDTQYF
TRBD1	TRBV28	-	TRBJ1-1	TGTGCCAGCAGTTTCAGGGGGCTTAGGAACACTGAAGCTTTCTTT	CASSFRGLRNTEAFF
-	TRBV28	-	TRBJ1-2	TGTGCCAGCAGTTTTGCAGGGGCGTACTATGGCTACACCTTC	CASSFAGAYYGYTF
-	TRBV27	-	TRBJ2-3	TGTGCCAGCAGTTTAATGCCAGGGCCCACAGATACGCAGTATTTT	CASSLMPGPTDTQYF
-	TRBV12-3/TRBV12-4	-	TRBJ2-7	TGTGCCAGCAGTTTCGGCCTAGCCGGCGAGCAGTACTTC	CASSFGLAGEQYF
-	TRBV14	-	TRBJ2-5	TGTGCCAGCAGCCAAGAAGCTAGAGAGACCCAGTACTTC	CASSQEARETQYF
-	TRBV3-1/TRBV3-2	-	TRBJ1-2	TGTGCCAGCAGCCAAGGGGAAGGACTTGAACGGTACTATGGCTACACCTTC	CASSQGEGLERYYGYTF
TRBD1	TRBV5-8	few	TRBJ1-1	TGTGCCAGCAGCTCGGACAGGGGGCTGACTGAAGCTTTCTTT	CASSSDRGLTEAFF
-	TRBV9	-	TRBJ2-3	TGTGCCAGCAGCGTAGCGGCGGGATCAGATACGCAGTATTTT	CASSVAAGSDTQYF
-	TRBV5-1	-	TRBJ2-2	TGCGCCAGCAGCTCGGGACAAAGGGCGACCGGGGAGCTGTTTTTT	CASSSGQRATGELFF
TRBD2	TRBV2	-	TRBJ2-7	TGTGCCAGCAGTGATCTCGGACTAGCTAGGGAGCAGTACTTC	CASSDLGLAREQYF
-	TRBV27	-	TRBJ1-1	TGTGCCAGCAGTACCTATGGACAGTTGAACACTGAAGCTTTCTTT	CASSTYGQLNTEAFF
TRBD2	TRBV12-5	-	TRBJ2-1	TGTGCTAGTGGTTCAGGACTAGCGCCCTACAATGAGCAGTTCTTC	CASGSGLAPYNEQFF
-	TRBV4-1	-	TRBJ1-4	TGCGCCAGCAGCCAGGGACACTCAACTAATGAAAAACTGTTTTTT	CASSQGHSTNEKLFF
TRBD1	TRBV28	-	TRBJ1-5	TGTGCCAGCAGTTTAATGACAGGGGTCGGTCAGCCCCAGCATTTT	CASSLMTGVGQPQHF
-	TRBV12-3/TRBV12-4	-	TRBJ2-1	TGTGCCAGCAGTTTAGTTCCATCCAATGAGCAGTTCTTC	CASSLVPSNEQFF
-	TRBV19	once	TRBJ2-1	TGTGCCAGTAGTATAGCTTTGGCGGATTACAATGAGCAGTTCTTC	CASSIALADYNEQFF
-	TRBV10-3	-	TRBJ2-7	TGTGCCATCAGTATGGGGGCAGCCTACGAGCAGTACTTC	CAISMGAAYEQYF
-	TRBV9	-	TRBJ2-1	TGTGCCAGCAGCCCCCCCGGGGGAGGATACAATGAGCAGTTCTTC	CASSPPGGGYNEQFF
-	TRBV19	-	TRBJ1-1	TGTGTCAGTAGTATGGACAGACGAGCTTTCTTT	CVSSMDRRAFF
TRBD2	TRBV5-1	-	TRBJ2-7	TGCGCCAGCAGCTTGGGGCTAGCGGGAGGCTACGAGCAGTACTTC	CASSLGLAGGYEQYF
-	TRBV9	once	TRBJ2-4	TGTGCCAGCAGCGTAGAATCAGCGGCGGCAAACATTCAGTACTTC	CASSVESAAANIQYF
-	TRBV6-1	once	TRBJ1-5	TGTGCCAGCAGTGAAGGTGGACAGCGAAATCAGCCCCAGCATTTT	CASSEGGQRNQPQHF
TRBD1	TRBV18	-	TRBJ2-7	TGTGCCAGCTCACTCAACAGACAGGGGTTCGAGCAGTACTTC	CASSLNRQGFEQYF
-	TRBV24-1	-	TRBJ1-5	TGTGCCACCAGTGATACACGGACTAATCAGCCCCAGCATTTT	CATSDTRTNQPQHF
TRBD2	TRBV7-8	-	TRBJ2-7	TGTGCCAGCAGTCGTCTAGCGGGACCGTCCTACGAGCAGTACTTC	CASSRLAGPSYEQYF
TRBD1	TRBV11-2	once	TRBJ2-3	TGTGCCAGCAGCACTGGGACAGGGTTTGAAGATACGCAGTATTTT	CASSTGTGFEDTQYF
-	TRBV6-5	-	TRBJ1-4	TGTGCCAGCAGGGGGTTGTCGGGGGTAGATGAAAAACTGTTTTTT	CASRGLSGVDEKLFF
-	TRBV5-4	-	TRBJ2-3	TGTGCCACCAACAGGGGAGGTACAGATACGCAGTATTTT	CATNRGGTDTQYF
TRBD1	TRBV7-9	-	TRBJ1-5	TGTGCCAGCAGCGGAGGGACAGGGATAGGTAGCAATCAGCCCCAGCATTTT	CASSGGTGIGSNQPQHF
-	TRBV11-2	once	TRBJ1-6	TGTGCCAGCAGCTTAGATCGGGCAGGGTTGAGTTCACCCCTCCACTTT	CASSLDRAGLSSPLHF
-	TRBV18	-	TRBJ2-2	TGTGCCAGCTCCCAACAGAACACCGGGGAGCTGTTTTTT	CASSQQNTGELFF
TRBD2	TRBV4-1	-	TRBJ2-5	TGCGCCAGCAGCCAATGGCTAGCGGGACGGGAGACCCAGTACTTC	CASSQWLAGRETQYF
-	TRBV19	once	TRBJ1-2	TGTGCCACTCTCCCAAGGGGTAAGGACTATGGCTACACCTTC	CATLPRGKDYGYTF
TRBD2	TRBV19	-	TRBJ2-7	TGTGCCAGTAGTAATGCGGGAGGGGGCGAGCAGTACTTC	CASSNAGGGEQYF
TRBD2	TRBV6-5	-	TRBJ2-3	TGTGCCAGCAGTTACTGGACTAGCGGGAGGACGGATACGCAGTATTTT	CASSYWTSGRTDTQYF
TRBD1	TRBV5-8	-	TRBJ1-2	TGTGCCAGCAGCTCTATCCGGGACAGGGGGCGGCGTGGCTACACCTTC	CASSSIRDRGRRGYTF
-	TRBV24-1	-	TRBJ1-2	TGTGCCACCAGTGACGCCCCCGACCAGGCTGGCTACACCTTC	CATSDAPDQAGYTF
-	TRBV5-4	-	TRBJ2-3	TGTGCCAGCAGCTCCCTGAGCACAGATACGCAGTATTTT	CASSSLSTDTQYF
TRBD1	TRBV30	few	TRBJ1-5	TGTGCCTGGAGAGGTCAGGGGGGCAATCAGCCCCAGCATTTT	CAWRGQGGNQPQHF
TRBD1	TRBV28	-	TRBJ2-4	TGTGCCAGCAGTTCACCGGGACAGGGGTCCAAAAACATTCAGTACTTC	CASSSPGQGSKNIQYF
-	TRBV10-3	-	TRBJ2-3	TGTGCCATCAGTGAGTCTGTTCCCGAGAGCACAGATACGCAGTATTTT	CAISESVPESTDTQYF
-	TRBV2	-	TRBJ1-3	TGTGCCAGCAGCTCCATCAGGGTAAGTAGAAACACCATATATTTT	CASSSIRVSRNTIYF
-	TRBV28	few	TRBJ1-2	TGTGCCAGCAGTCCCGGACTCGGCGAGTCGGGCGGCTACACCTTC	CASSPGLGESGGYTF
TRBD2	TRBV4-1	once	TRBJ2-2	TGCGCCAGCAGCCAAGATCCTATAGCGGGAGGGCCCGGCACCGGGGAGCTGTTTTTT	CASSQDPIAGGPGTGELFF
-	TRBV28	-	TRBJ2-1	TGTGCCAGCAGTTGGTTCCCAGGGAATGAGCAGTTCTTC	CASSWFPGNEQFF